Below are 24 T cell receptor beta chains sequenced from a single sample in a study of cytomegalovirus exposure and HLA in healthy donors. PCR primers comprised 60 Vbeta and 13 Jbeta primers. Measured with immunoSEQ multiplex PCR; TCRdb has only the in-frame clones, and not every one. The table lists 130,000 to 150,000 clones, around 82% of them singletons, with about 2.2% in the top ten. Specimen: PBMCs. These receptors were collected from a woman under 30 in good health and CMV-seropositive.

This clone was detected a few times. This sequence joins TRBV29-1 and TRBJ1-1; perhaps TRBD1 as D (6 bases). Trimming stripped 2 bases from V and 2 bases from J, with 12 bases between. From germline, CDR1 is SQVTM and CDR2 ANQGSEA. The CDR3 contains 14 residues. Written as DNA, the CDR3 is TGCAGCGTTGAAACGACAGGTGATAACACTGAAGCTTTCTTT. This sequence encodes CSVETTGDNTEAFF.

J is TRBJ1-2 and V is TRBV5-6, with TRBD1 matching over 7 bases. The V and J ends lost 4 bases and 1 base, in that order; junction bases with no gene match: 7. From germline, CDR1 is SGHDT and CDR2 YYEEEE. The CDR3 has 15 residues. DNA of the CDR3: TGTGCCAGCAGCCTGCCGGGACAGAATAACTATGGCTACACCTTC. This gives the protein CASSLPGQNNYGYTF.

J is TRBJ1-2 and V is TRBV5-4, with 7 bases aligning to TRBD1. The V gene's germline CDR1 is SGHNT and CDR2 YYREEE (reference sequence). Germline trimming cut 4 bases from V and 1 base from J; bases unmatched to any gene: 4. The length of the CDR3 is 14 residues. In DNA, the CDR3 is TGTGCCAGCAGCCCGAGGGACAGTAACTATGGCTACACCTTC. Its protein product is CASSPRDSNYGYTF.

This clone was counted once. The V and J genes are TRBV6-1 and TRBJ1-6; TRBD1 agrees at 10 bases. V was pared by 2 bases and J by 0 bases, with 4 bases of the junction left unmatched. CDR1 and CDR2 from the germline V gene are MNHNS and SASEGT. The CDR3 length is 18 residues. The CDR3 region is CASSELTGGSSYNSPLHF. CDR3 nucleotide sequence: TGTGCCAGCAGTGAACTGACAGGGGGCAGCTCCTATAATTCACCCCTCCACTTT.

The J gene is TRBJ1-1, the V gene TRBV14; D is uncertain. Germline V lookup: CDR1 SGHDN, CDR2 FVKESK. The CDR3 is 13 amino acids. V was pared by 1 base and J by 6 bases, with 9 bases between. As DNA, the CDR3 is TGTGCCAGCAGCCAAGGGCAGGTCTCTGAAGCTTTCTTT. The encoded protein is CASSQGQVSEAFF.

J is TRBJ1-5 and V is TRBV19, with 8 bases that match TRBD1. CDR3 length: 15 amino acids. Trimming at V came to 5 bases and at J to 4 bases, leaving 7 bases not matched to a gene. Per germline, CDR1 LNHDA and CDR2 SQIVND (reference sequence). CDR3 sequence: CASSLTRQGNQPQHF. Here the CDR3 DNA reads TGTGCCAGTAGTTTAACGCGACAGGGGAATCAGCCCCAGCATTTT.

The chain combines TRBV28 with TRBJ1-5, with a weak D call TRBD1 (5 bases). The V end lost 5 bases, the J end lost 1 base, and 21 bases lay between the germline ends. The germline V gene has CDR1 MDHEN and CDR2 SYDVKM. The CDR3 totals 18 residues. This CDR3 is CASSNSDKPRVSNQPQHF. The CDR3 DNA sequence: TGTGCCAGCAGTAACTCGGACAAACCCAGGGTGAGCAATCAGCCCCAGCATTTT.

The J gene is TRBJ2-6, the V gene TRBV13, with D maybe TRBD1 (7 bases). The germline gives CDR1 PRHDT, CDR2 FYEKMQ (reference sequence). The CDR3 runs 17 residues. V gave up 6 bases and J gave up 0 bases, with 15 bases separating them. This CDR3 reads CASRRQGGPSGANVLTF. CDR3 in DNA: TGTGCCAGCAGAAGACAGGGAGGACCCTCTGGGGCCAACGTCCTGACTTTC.

The CDR3 DNA reads as TGTGCCAGCAGCTTAGTACTGAGAGAGACCCAGTACTTC. It codes for CASSLVLRETQYF. The chain couples TRBV11-2 to TRBJ2-5; D is unresolved. Trimming removed 1 base at V and 4 bases at J, with 7 bases between. There are 13 residues in the CDR3. Germline CDR1 reads SGHAT; CDR2 reads FQNNGV.

The genes are TRBV18 and TRBJ1-2; 9 bases map to TRBD1. The V segment lost 3 bases and the J segment 7 bases; nucleotides outside the gene matches: 15. From germline, CDR1 is KGHSH and CDR2 LQKENI. The CDR3 spans 17 residues. CDR3 region: CASSPPGTGMGEGGYTF. The DNA for the CDR3 is TGTGCCAGCTCACCCCCCGGGACAGGGATGGGTGAAGGTGGCTACACCTTC.

This clone was seen a few times. The rearrangement uses TRBV10-1 and TRBJ2-5; the D gene is possibly TRBD1 (6 bases). The germline CDR1 and CDR2 sequences are WNHNN and SYGVQD (reference sequence). The CDR3 loop spans 13 amino acids. V was pared by 5 bases and J by 3 bases, with 10 bases between. The CDR3 loop is CASSRQAEETQYF. The CDR3 region has the DNA TGCGCCAGCAGTCGACAGGCCGAAGAGACCCAGTACTTC.

The chain employs TRBV7-9 and TRBJ1-1; TRBD1 might be the D (5 bases). Germline loops: CDR1 SEHNR, CDR2 FQNEAQ (reference sequence). The CDR3 covers 15 residues. V lost 5 bases, J lost 3 bases, and 16 bases lay in between. CDR3 in DNA: TGTGCCAGCAGCCCCCTTTGGGGGGGTGACACTGAAGCTTTCTTT. Translated, it gives CASSPLWGGDTEAFF.

The count of this clone is one. V is TRBV25-1 and J is TRBJ2-5; TRBD1 agrees at 10 bases. V lost 5 bases to trimming and J lost 5 bases; unmatched junction nucleotides: 5. Germline lookup yields CDR1 MGHDK and CDR2 SYGVNS. CDR3 size: 14 residues. CDR3 protein: CASSLGQGRETQYF. In nucleotides, the CDR3 is TGTGCCAGCAGTTTGGGACAGGGGAGGGAGACCCAGTACTTC.

The gene calls are TRBV5-1 and TRBJ2-3; perhaps TRBD2 as D (6 bases). V was pared by 3 bases and J by 0 bases, with 11 bases between. Germline V lookup: CDR1 SGHRS, CDR2 YFSETQ. The CDR3 consists of 15 residues. The CDR3 DNA reads TGCGCCAGCAGCTCCTCTAGCGCTAGCACAGATACGCAGTATTTT. Protein product: CASSSSSASTDTQYF.

This sequence joins TRBV7-2 and TRBJ1-2, with 7 bases fitting TRBD1. This CDR3 has 14 amino acids. Per germline, CDR1 SGHTA and CDR2 FQGNSA. Unmatched junction bases numbered 9, after V lost 5 bases and J lost 6 bases. The CDR3 region has the DNA TGTGCCAGCAGCGAAGGACAGGTCCCTCATGGCTACACCTTC. Translated, it gives CASSEGQVPHGYTF.

This sequence joins TRBV5-6 and TRBJ1-2, with TRBD1 matching 7 bases. J was trimmed by 0 bases and V by 2 bases; bases with no gene match: 1. Germline V gene lookup returns CDR1 SGHDT and CDR2 YYEEEE. The CDR3 sequence is 14 residues long. CDR3 sequence: CASSLGQANYGYTF. The CDR3 DNA reads TGTGCCAGCAGCTTAGGACAGGCTAACTATGGCTACACCTTC.

The rearrangement uses TRBV7-8 and TRBJ2-6; the D gene is possibly TRBD1 (5 bases). The germline V and J ends were trimmed by 5 bases and 1 base, with 12 bases remaining between them. Germline values: CDR1 SGHVS, CDR2 FQNEAQ. The CDR3 has 16 residues. The CDR3 sequence is CASSPPTGSGANVLTF. The CDR3 bases are TGTGCCAGCAGCCCACCTACAGGATCTGGGGCCAACGTCCTGACTTTC.

The chain is built from TRBV7-2 and TRBJ2-2; 9 bases are shared with TRBD2. The CDR3 is 15 amino acids. V lost 5 bases to trimming and J lost 4 bases; unmatched junction nucleotides: 5. Germline V gives CDR1 SGHTA, CDR2 FQGNSA. Here the CDR3 DNA reads TGTGCCAGCAGCCTAAATAGCGGGGGCACCGGGGAGCTGTTTTTT. Amino acid sequence: CASSLNSGGTGELFF.

The rearrangement uses TRBV4-2 and TRBJ1-3; D may be TRBD1 (5 bases). The V end lost 1 base, the J end lost 4 bases, and 14 bases lay between the germline ends. The CDR3 loop spans 16 amino acids. Germline V gives CDR1 LGHNA, CDR2 YNFKEQ. The CDR3 region has the DNA TGTGCCAGCAGCCAAGGCGTGGGGCAGATCGGAAACACCATATATTTT. As protein: CASSQGVGQIGNTIYF.

This clone showed up many times. At the DNA level, this CDR3 is encoded by other sequences in the same sample as well. The rearrangement uses TRBV6-4 and TRBJ2-3, with 8 bases aligning to TRBD2. The length of the CDR3 is 14 residues. After removal of 0 bases from V and 6 bases from J, the junction contained 2 bases not matched to a gene. Per germline, CDR1 MRHNA and CDR2 SNTAGT. The CDR3 DNA follows: TGTGCCAGCAGTGACTCCGGGGGGGCCGATACGCAGTATTTT. Protein sequence: CASSDSGGADTQYF.

This chain uses TRBV13 with TRBJ2-1; 8 positions match TRBD1. The germline V gene has CDR1 PRHDT and CDR2 FYEKMQ (reference sequence). The CDR3 spans 15 residues. Trimming removed 7 bases from V and 3 bases from J; junction bases left unmatched: 8. CDR3 DNA: TGTGCCAGCACGATCCGACAGGGGATCTACAATGAGCAGTTCTTC. It yields the protein CASTIRQGIYNEQFF.

This clone was observed once. This chain connects TRBV29-1 to TRBJ1-5; D may be TRBD1 (6 bases). The CDR3 consists of 13 residues. The germline CDR1 and CDR2 sequences are SQVTM and ANQGSEA. V was trimmed by 8 bases and J by 0 bases, leaving 11 bases between them. The CDR3 sequence is CSLQGNSNQPQHF. The CDR3 DNA reads as TGCAGCCTTCAGGGGAATAGCAATCAGCCCCAGCATTTT.

This sequence joins TRBV29-1 and TRBJ2-3; 7 nucleotides agree with TRBD1. Germline V gene sequence: CDR1 SQVTM, CDR2 ANQGSEA. This CDR3 is built from 13 residues. Trimming removed 3 bases from V and 6 bases from J; junction bases left unmatched: 6. CDR3 region: CSVDLGQIDTQYF. CDR3 DNA sequence: TGCAGCGTTGACCTGGGACAGATTGATACGCAGTATTTT.

The chain combines TRBV7-9 with TRBJ2-7; 8 bases are shared with TRBD1. CDR1 SEHNR and CDR2 FQNEAQ come from the germline V gene (reference sequence). CDR3 length equals 13 residues. V was pared by 6 bases and J by 2 bases, with 3 bases of the junction left unmatched. The CDR3 protein is CASRGQGPYEQYF. CDR3 in DNA: TGTGCCAGCAGAGGACAGGGACCCTACGAGCAGTACTTC. The variable domain in full, with the rest retrieved from reference TRBV7-9 and TRBJ2-7, is DTGVSQNPRHKITKRGQNVTFRCDPISEHNRLYWYRQTLGQGPEFLTYFQNEAQLEKSRLLSDRFSAERPKGSFSTLEIQRTEQGDSAMYLCASRGQGPYEQYFGPGTRLTVT.